The clone carrying this T cell receptor (beta chain) was seen once. What it binds is not known. The germline gives CDR1 MRHNA, CDR2 SNTAGT. CDR3 size: 15 residues. The ends were cut back, 6 bases at V and 4 bases at J, with 17 bases in the middle. Time point noted: blood 4 weeks post-SBRT, at nephrectomy. Treatment in this sample: 15 Gy SBRT to primary tumor, nephrectomy 4 weeks later. This renal cell carcinoma was of the clear cell type. The sample originates from a study of radiation and T cells in renal cell carcinoma. Study outcomes and limitations: Top tumor clonotypes rose in blood 2 weeks post-radiation, then contracted.

The protocol was immunoSEQ multiplex PCR, while the TCRdb copy is restricted to in-frame clones and leaves out a portion. This sample yields around 180,000 clones, of which 88% are seen a single time; about 11% belongs to the top ten. The sequences come from blood, collected from a patient whose treatment included radiotherapy and nephrectomy. The receptor was derived from a woman in her 50s with renal cell carcinoma. The chain couples TRBV6-4 to TRBJ2-3; D gene unclear. The CDR3 sequence: CASSPMGLASDTQYF. The CDR3 region has the DNA TGTGCCAGCAGCCCAATGGGGTTAGCATCAGATACGCAGTATTTT.